A selection of T cell receptor beta chains follows, all from one sample in a study of Graves' ophthalmopathy and Graves' hyperthyroidism. TCRdb passed the multiplex PCR reads through MiXCR, listing each CDR3 protein once. The profile covers more than 1,000,000 distinct CDR3 sequences, with roughly two fifths appearing a single time and over 8.5% taken by the ten largest. The sequenced sample was peripheral blood or thyroid tissue (not recorded which). Receptors originate from an adult man with Graves' hyperthyroidism. Both conserved end residues are part of each CDR3. The order of the fields is V gene, D gene, J gene, CDR3 protein. D genes are given only for firm matches.

v_call: TRBV29-1; d_call: TRBD1; j_call: TRBJ1-1; cdr3_aa: CSAGGSAGGTEAFF
v_call: TRBV12-3/TRBV12-4; d_call: TRBD1; j_call: TRBJ2-5; cdr3_aa: CASSRSDRVKTQYF
v_call: TRBV29-1; d_call: -; j_call: TRBJ1-2; cdr3_aa: CSVEGQARRYGYTF
v_call: TRBV7-8; d_call: -; j_call: TRBJ1-6; cdr3_aa: CASSGWKVYNSPLHF
v_call: TRBV7-2; d_call: -; j_call: TRBJ1-1; cdr3_aa: CASSEQGYDTEAFF
v_call: TRBV29-1; d_call: TRBD1; j_call: TRBJ2-5; cdr3_aa: CSVGARETPGTGQETQYF
v_call: TRBV25-1; d_call: TRBD2; j_call: TRBJ2-7; cdr3_aa: CASSSGTSGSMVGEQYF
v_call: TRBV19; d_call: -; j_call: TRBJ2-6; cdr3_aa: CASMAGANVLTF
v_call: TRBV9; d_call: -; j_call: TRBJ1-1; cdr3_aa: CASSVGHGEAFF
v_call: TRBV29-1; d_call: TRBD1; j_call: TRBJ2-5; cdr3_aa: CSVGGQGTETQYF
v_call: TRBV5-1; d_call: TRBD1; j_call: TRBJ2-5; cdr3_aa: CASSFPGANTGTARRYF
v_call: TRBV7-2; d_call: TRBD1; j_call: TRBJ1-5; cdr3_aa: CASSEPGQGHQPQHF
v_call: TRBV5-6; d_call: TRBD2; j_call: TRBJ2-2; cdr3_aa: CASSSGLAEYTGELFF
v_call: TRBV28; d_call: -; j_call: TRBJ2-7; cdr3_aa: CASGPIWEQYF
v_call: TRBV2; d_call: TRBD1; j_call: TRBJ1-1; cdr3_aa: CARGDSLNTEAFF
v_call: TRBV9; d_call: -; j_call: TRBJ2-7; cdr3_aa: CASSAGQLGLQRPYEQYF
v_call: TRBV7-2; d_call: TRBD1; j_call: TRBJ1-5; cdr3_aa: CASSQGDRDHQPQHF
v_call: TRBV7-8; d_call: TRBD1; j_call: -; cdr3_aa: CASSGQGTHNEQFF
v_call: TRBV15; d_call: TRBD2; j_call: TRBJ2-3; cdr3_aa: CATSSHGGGIADTQYF
v_call: TRBV29-1; d_call: -; j_call: TRBJ2-7; cdr3_aa: CSVEDRGSAYEQYF
v_call: TRBV24-1; d_call: -; j_call: TRBJ2-6; cdr3_aa: CATSPRGGGNVLTF
v_call: TRBV29-1; d_call: TRBD1; j_call: TRBJ1-2; cdr3_aa: CSVGDGTGDGYTF
v_call: TRBV5-1; d_call: -; j_call: TRBJ2-5; cdr3_aa: CASSLDGARGETQYF
v_call: TRBV7-9; d_call: TRBD1; j_call: TRBJ1-2; cdr3_aa: CASSSEQGAYGYTF
v_call: TRBV10-3; d_call: -; j_call: TRBJ1-5; cdr3_aa: CAIFSGEYNQPQHF
v_call: TRBV7-9; d_call: -; j_call: TRBJ1-1; cdr3_aa: CASSATMNTEAFF
v_call: TRBV12-3/TRBV12-4; d_call: -; j_call: TRBJ2-2; cdr3_aa: CASSGNPWLIGELFF
v_call: TRBV12-3/TRBV12-4; d_call: -; j_call: TRBJ1-1; cdr3_aa: CASSFGAAFF
v_call: TRBV2; d_call: TRBD2; j_call: TRBJ2-2; cdr3_aa: CASKRISGSTGELFF
v_call: TRBV2; d_call: -; j_call: TRBJ2-7; cdr3_aa: CASTYRDWSSYEQYF
v_call: TRBV12-3/TRBV12-4; d_call: TRBD1; j_call: TRBJ2-7; cdr3_aa: CASSPDRAPSYEQYF
v_call: TRBV10-1; d_call: -; j_call: TRBJ2-5; cdr3_aa: CASTRTMGETQYF
v_call: TRBV11-2; d_call: -; j_call: TRBJ2-7; cdr3_aa: CASSADRPRRYF
v_call: TRBV9; d_call: -; j_call: TRBJ1-5; cdr3_aa: CASSAGKFNQPQHF
v_call: TRBV7-2; d_call: -; j_call: TRBJ1-6; cdr3_aa: CASSLAGEYNSPLHF
v_call: TRBV20-1; d_call: -; j_call: TRBJ1-5; cdr3_aa: CSAWGERGNQPQHF
v_call: TRBV15; d_call: -; j_call: TRBJ1-2; cdr3_aa: CATSRLDLGYTF
v_call: TRBV12-3/TRBV12-4; d_call: -; j_call: TRBJ1-3; cdr3_aa: CASSQASQSGDTIYF
v_call: TRBV25-1; d_call: TRBD1; j_call: TRBJ1-6; cdr3_aa: CASQYPGGANSPLHF
v_call: TRBV29-1; d_call: -; j_call: TRBJ1-5; cdr3_aa: CSVAGANQPQHF
v_call: TRBV20-1; d_call: -; j_call: TRBJ1-5; cdr3_aa: CSATRPNQPQHF
v_call: TRBV19; d_call: -; j_call: TRBJ2-7; cdr3_aa: CASTPGGTGEEQYF
v_call: TRBV19; d_call: -; j_call: TRBJ1-5; cdr3_aa: CAGDQPQHF
v_call: TRBV10-3; d_call: TRBD1; j_call: TRBJ2-7; cdr3_aa: CAIRSETGGNEQYF
v_call: TRBV12-3/TRBV12-4; d_call: TRBD1; j_call: TRBJ2-2; cdr3_aa: CASRQTQTGTNTGELFF
v_call: TRBV7-2; d_call: -; j_call: TRBJ1-5; cdr3_aa: CASIEGGTMDF
v_call: TRBV12-3/TRBV12-4; d_call: TRBD1; j_call: TRBJ2-7; cdr3_aa: CAIREAGTGTYEQYF
v_call: TRBV7-2; d_call: -; j_call: TRBJ2-5; cdr3_aa: CASSLDHPGAGETQYF
v_call: TRBV4-1; d_call: -; j_call: TRBJ1-2; cdr3_aa: CASSQTGALYGYTF
v_call: TRBV25-1; d_call: -; j_call: TRBJ2-7; cdr3_aa: CASSDRTSTYEQYF
v_call: TRBV6-5; d_call: -; j_call: TRBJ1-5; cdr3_aa: CASSRLGDHQPQHF
v_call: TRBV4-1; d_call: -; j_call: TRBJ1-2; cdr3_aa: CASSQEWGSYTF
v_call: TRBV7-3; d_call: -; j_call: TRBJ2-7; cdr3_aa: CASSPVRGGEQYF
v_call: TRBV10-2; d_call: -; j_call: TRBJ1-5; cdr3_aa: CASSRRQGTVQPQHF
v_call: TRBV12-3/TRBV12-4; d_call: -; j_call: TRBJ2-7; cdr3_aa: CASSKGTDYEQYF